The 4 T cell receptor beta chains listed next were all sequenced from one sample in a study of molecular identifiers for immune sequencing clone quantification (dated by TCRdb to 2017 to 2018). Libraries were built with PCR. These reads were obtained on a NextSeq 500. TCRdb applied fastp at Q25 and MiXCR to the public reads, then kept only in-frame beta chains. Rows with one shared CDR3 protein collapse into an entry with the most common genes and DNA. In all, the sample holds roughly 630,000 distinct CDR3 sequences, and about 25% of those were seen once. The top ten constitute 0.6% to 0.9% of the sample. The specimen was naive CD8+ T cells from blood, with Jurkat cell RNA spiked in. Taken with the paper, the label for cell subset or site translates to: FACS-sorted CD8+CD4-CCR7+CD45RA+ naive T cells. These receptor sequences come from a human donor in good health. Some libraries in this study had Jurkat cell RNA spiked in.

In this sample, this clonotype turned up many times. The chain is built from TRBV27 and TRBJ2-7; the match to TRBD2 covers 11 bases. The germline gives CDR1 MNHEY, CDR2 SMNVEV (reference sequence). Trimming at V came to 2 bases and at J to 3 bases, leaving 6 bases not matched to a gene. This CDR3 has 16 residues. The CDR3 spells CASSLVPSGGLYEQYF. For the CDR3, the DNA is TGTGCCAGCAGTTTAGTGCCTAGCGGGGGGCTCTACGAGCAGTACTTC.

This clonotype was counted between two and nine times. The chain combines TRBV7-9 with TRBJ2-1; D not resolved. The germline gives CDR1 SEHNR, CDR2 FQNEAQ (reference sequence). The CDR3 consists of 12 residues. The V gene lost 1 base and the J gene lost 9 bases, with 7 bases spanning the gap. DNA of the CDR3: TGTGCCAGCAGCTTAGTCGGCGGTGAGCAGTTCTTC. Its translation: CASSLVGGEQFF.

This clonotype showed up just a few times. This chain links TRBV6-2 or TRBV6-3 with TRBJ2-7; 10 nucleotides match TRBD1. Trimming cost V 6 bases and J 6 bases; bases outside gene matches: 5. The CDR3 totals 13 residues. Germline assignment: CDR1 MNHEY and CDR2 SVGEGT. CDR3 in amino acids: CASSTGTGVEQYF. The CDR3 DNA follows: TGTGCCAGCAGCACCGGGACAGGGGTCGAGCAGTACTTC.

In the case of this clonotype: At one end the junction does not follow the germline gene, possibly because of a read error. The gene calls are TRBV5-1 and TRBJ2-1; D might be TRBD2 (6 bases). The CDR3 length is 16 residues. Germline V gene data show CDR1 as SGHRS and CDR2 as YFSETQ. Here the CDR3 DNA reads TGCACCAGCAGCTTGGATCGGCGGGGAAGCTACAATGAGCAGTTCTTC. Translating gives CTSSLDRRGSYNEQFF.